One and the same sample provided the 15 T cell receptor beta chains below, sequenced in a study of blood T cell repertoires in COVID-19. The assay was immunoSEQ multiplex PCR, and TCRdb's table has in-frame clones only and misses some. The sample lists some 170,000 clones, roughly 80% seen once, with 8.4% in the top ten. Material for sequencing was peripheral blood. These receptors were collected from a woman in her seventies with acute or convalescent COVID-19.

This clone turned up a few times. The rearrangement joins TRBV6-2 or TRBV6-3 to TRBJ2-7; TRBD2 matches at 10 bases. CDR1 is MNHEY and CDR2 is SVGEGT in the germline V gene. The V gene end was trimmed by 2 bases and the J gene end by 1 base; junction bases not matched to a gene: 5. This CDR3 contains 16 residues. The CDR3 region has the DNA TGTGCCAGCAGTTACGGATCTAGCGGGAGTTCCTACGAGCAGTACTTC. It translates to CASSYGSSGSSYEQYF.

The chain recombines TRBV4-2 with TRBJ2-5; D gene ambiguous. This CDR3 region has 14 residues. Germline-derived CDR1 and CDR2 are LGHNA and YNFKEQ. Trimming removed 0 bases at V and 5 bases at J, with 10 bases between. In DNA, the CDR3 is TGTGCCAGCAGCCAAGATGGTATGGCTGAGACCCAGTACTTC. It specifies CASSQDGMAETQYF.

The rearrangement uses TRBV30 and TRBJ1-3; 8 positions agree with TRBD1. J lost 9 bases, V lost 1 base, and 11 bases had no gene match. Germline V CDR1 and CDR2: GTSNPN, SVGIG (reference sequence). The CDR3 has 15 residues. CDR3: CAWSETTGGWGTIYF. The CDR3 DNA is TGTGCCTGGAGTGAGACCACAGGGGGTTGGGGCACCATATATTTT.

The chain uses TRBV11-2 and TRBJ1-1; D ambiguous. V gave up 7 bases and J gave up 2 bases, with 8 bases separating them. The CDR3 contains 12 residues. CDR1 is SGHAT and CDR2 is FQNNGV in the germline V gene. The CDR3, as DNA: TGTGCCAGCACCCCGGGAAACACTGAAGCTTTCTTT. This gives the protein CASTPGNTEAFF.

The genes are TRBV27 and TRBJ1-2; TRBD1 agrees at 9 bases. The germline V gene has CDR1 MNHEY and CDR2 SMNVEV (reference sequence). The CDR3 totals 13 residues. The V segment lost 5 bases and the J segment 5 bases; nucleotides outside the gene matches: 3. Written as DNA, the CDR3 is TGTGCCAGCAGTCAGACAGGGGGGTATGGCTACACCTTC. Translated: CASSQTGGYGYTF.

The chain employs TRBV7-9 and TRBJ2-7, with D tentatively TRBD1 (5 bases). CDR1 and CDR2 (germline): SEHNR, FQNEAQ (reference sequence). V was shortened by 1 base and J by 1 base, with 11 bases between the two germline ends. This CDR3 comprises 15 residues. The CDR3 nucleotides are TGTGCCAGCAGCTTAGTTGTCCAGGGATCCTACGAGCAGTACTTC. This codes for CASSLVVQGSYEQYF.

This rearrangement joins TRBV12-3 or TRBV12-4 to TRBJ2-2; no firm D call. V was shortened by 1 base and J by 6 bases, with 6 bases between the two germline ends. The length of the CDR3 is 13 residues. In DNA form, the CDR3 reads TGTGCCAGCAGTTTAGACCTACCCGGGGAGCTGTTTTTT. This sequence encodes CASSLDLPGELFF.

This clone was seen a single time. The genes are TRBV6-5 and TRBJ1-6, with 8 bases fitting TRBD1. Trimming cost V 0 bases and J 10 bases; bases outside gene matches: 5. The CDR3 consists of 15 residues. The germline CDR1 and CDR2 sequences are MNHEY and SVGAGI. The CDR3, as DNA: TGTGCCAGCAGTTACTCGCAGGGGGCGAACTCACCCCTCCACTTT. Its protein product is CASSYSQGANSPLHF.

The chain couples TRBV6-2 or TRBV6-3 to TRBJ2-7; 8 nucleotides agree with TRBD2. Germline lookup yields CDR1 MNHEY and CDR2 SVGEGT. V dropped 4 bases and J dropped 2; count of bases not matched to a gene: 4. The CDR3 loop spans 14 amino acids. CDR3 coding DNA: TGTGCCAGCAGTTCGGGGGGGGGAACCTACGAGCAGTACTTC. It encodes CASSSGGGTYEQYF.

The chain joins TRBV4-3 to TRBJ1-2, with D perhaps TRBD1 (5 bases). Trimming pared 0 bases from V and 4 bases from J, leaving 18 bases between. There are 17 residues in the CDR3. The V gene's germline CDR1 is LGHNA and CDR2 YSLEER. CDR3 protein: CASSQDRGNRLTYGYTF. In DNA, the CDR3 is TGCGCCAGCAGCCAAGATCGGGGGAACAGACTGACCTATGGCTACACCTTC.

This chain uses TRBV2 with TRBJ2-1, with 8 bases lining up with TRBD2. V was clipped by 6 bases and J by 9 bases; unmatched bases: 7. The CDR3 contains 13 residues. Looked up from germline, CDR1 is SNHLY and CDR2 is FYNNEI. The CDR3 sequence: CASRLYSGTEQFF. The CDR3 bases are TGTGCCAGCAGGCTATATAGCGGGACTGAGCAGTTCTTC.

The DNA for the CDR3 is TGTGCCAGCAGCCGCCCAGGACAGCGAAGGAATGAAAAACTGTTTTTT. As protein: CASSRPGQRRNEKLFF. The chain recombines TRBV5-8 with TRBJ1-4, with D tentatively TRBD1 (6 bases). The V and J ends lost 4 bases and 5 bases respectively, with 18 bases between them. CDR3 length equals 16 residues. Per the germline V gene, CDR1 is SGHTS and CDR2 is YDEGEE.

The gene calls are TRBV15 and TRBJ1-1; TRBD1 aligns across 8 bases. J gave up 4 bases and V 0 bases, and 13 bases lay outside the gene matches. Germline loops: CDR1 LNHNV, CDR2 YYDKDF (reference sequence). The CDR3 totals 18 residues. The CDR3 DNA reads TGTGCCACCAGCAGAGATCGTAGGACAGGGCGCGGTAGCACTGAAGCTTTCTTT. Protein product: CATSRDRRTGRGSTEAFF.

The chain combines TRBV5-6 with TRBJ2-1; TRBD2 matches at 12 bases. Germline V gene data show CDR1 as SGHDT and CDR2 as YYEEEE. V was pared by 4 bases and J by 4 bases, with 9 bases of the junction left unmatched. The CDR3 is 17 amino acids. The CDR3 sequence is CASSHGTSGFQYNEQFF. The CDR3 DNA reads as TGTGCCAGCAGCCACGGGACTAGCGGGTTTCAATACAATGAGCAGTTCTTC.

CDR3 sequence reads: CASSFQSHLTGAEAFF. In nucleotides, the CDR3 is TGTGCCAGCAGCTTCCAAAGCCACTTAACAGGGGCTGAAGCTTTCTTT. The chain has TRBV7-2 and TRBJ1-1, with TRBD1 matching over 7 bases. Trimming at V came to 3 bases and at J to 6 bases, leaving 13 bases not matched to a gene. This CDR3 spans 16 amino acids. CDR1 SGHTA and CDR2 FQGNSA come from the germline V gene.